A selection of T cell receptor beta chains follows, all from one sample in a study of OX40 agonist ivuxolimab in advanced cancers. Produced via immunoSEQ multiplex PCR; TCRdb's table is partial and in-frame only. The sample carries roughly 71,000 clones, 75% to 85% recorded once. Specimen: CD4+ or CD8+ T cells sorted from blood, collected in a trial of the OX40 agonist ivuxolimab. The origin of the receptors is an adult with an advanced solid tumor such as melanoma, head and neck, liver or kidney cancer. The CDR3 runs from the conserved cysteine through the conserved F or W. Each record gives: D gene, CDR3 length, J gene, V gene, clone size, CDR3 DNA, CDR3 protein. A D gene is named only where the DNA matches it firmly. Part of the rows lack a size; the others show once, few, many or a class for expanded clones.

. 14 TRBJ1-5 TRBV19 . TGTGCCAGTAGTCCCCAGGCAGAGTTTCAGCCCCAGCATTTT CASSPQAEFQPQHF
TRBD2 15 TRBJ2-3 TRBV5-1 . TGCGCCAGCAGCCCAGCGGGAGAGGGCCCAGATACGCAGTATTTT CASSPAGEGPDTQYF
TRBD1 13 TRBJ1-2 TRBV10-2 medium-sized TGCGCCAGCAGGAGGGACAGGGGGTATGGCTACACCTTC CASRRDRGYGYTF
. 15 TRBJ2-7 TRBV7-2 . TGTGCCAGCAGCTTAACGTGGTCGGAACCCTACGAGCAGTACTTC CASSLTWSEPYEQYF
TRBD1 15 TRBJ2-7 TRBV9 once TGTGCCAGCAGCGTAGCTGAGGGACAGTTCTACGAGCAGTACTTC CASSVAEGQFYEQYF
. 16 TRBJ2-6 TRBV27 . TGTGCCAGCAGTCGTCAGGCGGGGCCTGGGGCCAACGTCCTGACTTTC CASSRQAGPGANVLTF
TRBD2 18 TRBJ2-1 TRBV4-2 . TGTGCCAGCAGCCAAGACCCTACTACTAGCGGGAGAGGGTATGAGCAGTTCTTC CASSQDPTTSGRGYEQFF
. 12 TRBJ2-2 TRBV10-3 . TGTGCCATCAGGCGTAGCACCGGGGAGCTGTTTTTT CAIRRSTGELFF
TRBD2 18 TRBJ2-2 TRBV5-1 . TGCGCCAGCAGCTCGCACCTAGCGGGAGGGCCTGTGGCCGGGGAGCTGTTTTTT CASSSHLAGGPVAGELFF
. 12 TRBJ1-1 TRBV5-8 . TGTGCCAGCAGAGCTAGGGGACGAGGGGCTTTCTTT CASRARGRGAFF
TRBD2 14 TRBJ2-1 TRBV9 . TGTGCCAGCAGCGATAGCGGGAGAGGGTCGGAGCAGTTCTTC CASSDSGRGSEQFF
. 13 TRBJ2-7 TRBV27 . TGTGCCAGCAGTTCCCCTGGGGGTTACGAGCAGTACTTC CASSSPGGYEQYF
TRBD1 15 TRBJ2-1 TRBV9 . TGTGCCAGCAGCGTAGGACAGGGGGCGAAGAGGTCCCAGTTCTTC CASSVGQGAKRSQFF
TRBD1 13 TRBJ1-4 TRBV6-5 . TGTGCCAGCAGAACAGGGGTGGATGAAAAACTGTTTTTT CASRTGVDEKLFF
TRBD1 16 TRBJ1-2 TRBV11-2 . TGTGCCAGCAGCTTAGATTCACAGGGGGCCGGATATGGCTACACCTTC CASSLDSQGAGYGYTF
TRBD2 13 TRBJ2-2 TRBV28 medium-sized TGTGCCAGCAGTCTAGCGGAGTGGGGGGAGCTGTTTTTT CASSLAEWGELFF
TRBD2 16 TRBJ2-7 TRBV4-2 . TGTGCCAGCAGCCAACGGCAGACTAGCGGGAGTGAAGAGCAGTACTTC CASSQRQTSGSEEQYF
. 13 TRBJ2-5 TRBV30 few TGTGCCTGGAGGGGGGCAGGGATAGAGACCCAGTACTTC CAWRGAGIETQYF
. 15 TRBJ1-3 TRBV7-9 . TGTGCCAGCTCTCAGGGTCGCAACTCTGGAAACACCATATATTTT CASSQGRNSGNTIYF
. 16 TRBJ1-4 TRBV4-3 . TGCGCCAGCAGCCCTCGGGGGTTTGGCCCTAATGAAAAACTGTTTTTT CASSPRGFGPNEKLFF
TRBD1 15 TRBJ1-2 TRBV27 . TGTGCCAGCAGTTTATCGCCAGGGGGTACCTATGGCTACACCTTC CASSLSPGGTYGYTF
TRBD1 16 TRBJ2-2 TRBV9 . TGTGCCAGCAGCGTAGGAGGGGGCTTCAACACCGGGGAGCTGTTTTTT CASSVGGGFNTGELFF
. 15 TRBJ1-4 TRBV4-3 . TGCGCCAGCAGCCCCAGGGGCGGTACTAATGAAAAACTGTTTTTT CASSPRGGTNEKLFF
. 19 TRBJ2-4 TRBV7-9 . TGTGCCAGCAGCTTAGAAGACAGGGGAGGGAGACTAGCCAAAAACATTCAGTACTTC CASSLEDRGGRLAKNIQYF
TRBD2 15 TRBJ2-1 TRBV9 . TGTGCCAGCAGCGTATCACTAGCGGATTACAATGAGCAGTTCTTC CASSVSLADYNEQFF
TRBD1 16 TRBJ2-5 TRBV27 . TGTGCCAGCAGATCCACCGGGACAGGGAGGGTAGAGACCCAGTACTTC CASRSTGTGRVETQYF
TRBD1 14 TRBJ1-2 TRBV19 . TGTGCCAGTAGTATTGACAGGGGGCAAGAAGGCTACACCTTC CASSIDRGQEGYTF
. 12 TRBJ2-7 TRBV7-2 . TGTGCCAGCAGCGCCGTACAAAGCGAGCAGTACTTC CASSAVQSEQYF
. 14 TRBJ1-5 TRBV18 . TGTGCCAGCTCACGAGGGGGTGGCAATCAGCCCCAGCATTTT CASSRGGGNQPQHF
. 14 TRBJ2-7 TRBV6-5 . TGTGCCAGCAAGTTCGTGACAGCTTCCTACGAGCAGTACTTC CASKFVTASYEQYF
TRBD1 18 TRBJ2-2 TRBV9 . TGTGCCAGCAGCGTAGAGGTAGGGGGCTACGGAAGGGCCGGGGAGCTGTTTTTT CASSVEVGGYGRAGELFF
TRBD2 17 TRBJ2-7 TRBV5-8 . TGTGCCAGCAGCTTAGGCGGAAGCGGGAGTTCCCCCTACGAGCAGTACTTC CASSLGGSGSSPYEQYF
TRBD1 15 TRBJ1-4 TRBV4-2 once TGTGCCAGCAGCCAGGCGACAGGGGTAGGAGAAAAACTGTTTTTT CASSQATGVGEKLFF
. 13 TRBJ1-1 TRBV2 . TGTGCCAGCAGTGAAAGGGCTGGCACTGAAGCTTTCTTT CASSERAGTEAFF
TRBD1 16 TRBJ1-4 TRBV28 . TGTGCCAGCACTGTGACAGGGGTCGGGGCTAATGAAAAACTGTTTTTT CASTVTGVGANEKLFF
TRBD1 15 TRBJ2-3 TRBV27 . TGTGCCAGCAAGGGAACAACAGGGGGCGCAGATACGCAGTATTTT CASKGTTGGADTQYF
. 15 TRBJ2-3 TRBV4-3 . TGCGCCAGCAGCCAAGACTGGACAAGCACAGATACGCAGTATTTT CASSQDWTSTDTQYF
. 13 TRBJ2-2 TRBV6-6 . TGTGCCAGCAGTAAGGGTAGGACCGGGGAGCTGTTTTTT CASSKGRTGELFF
TRBD1 16 TRBJ1-2 TRBV11-2 . TGTGCCAGCAGCTTACGGGGGACAGTCGACAACTATGGCTACACCTTC CASSLRGTVDNYGYTF
TRBD2 16 TRBJ2-2 TRBV5-1 few TGCGCCAGCAGCAGACTAGCGGATACGAACACCGGGGAGCTGTTTTTT CASSRLADTNTGELFF
. 14 TRBJ2-1 TRBV4-3 . TGCGCCAGCAGCCAAGGCTGGACCTCTGATGAGCAGTTCTTC CASSQGWTSDEQFF